This T cell receptor beta chain derives from a study of T cells in Graves' hyperthyroidism and ophthalmopathy (dated by TCRdb to the late 2010s). Looking at the study overall: Peripheral blood was sampled at the time of initial diagnosis, prior to any treatment. According to the paper, TCR Vbeta CDR3 sequencing was carried out on 135 peripheral blood samples, which came from around 43 ophthalmopathy, under 80 hyperthyroidism and approximately 17 progressor patients. Prospective prediction of ophthalmopathy was tested in an independent validation cohort consisting of 18 to 20 hyperthyroidism patients and around 17 patients who later progressed to ophthalmopathy. Once sampling was done, hyperthyroidism patients were given methimazole at a starting dose of 30 mg daily, whereas ophthalmopathy patients were given high-dose intravenous methylprednisolone. To identify TCR V-J signatures that set the groups apart, the researchers used a discovery cohort of more than 95 patients, made up of under 45 with Graves' ophthalmopathy and about 55 with stable Graves' hyperthyroidism. For training and testing, the 100 or so patients in the discovery cohort were randomly divided in a 7:3 ratio. The study also compared thyroid tissue and blood T-cell repertoires from more than five Graves' hyperthyroidism patients.

The TCR beta CDR3 regions were amplified from RNA transcripts. For the first round of RT-PCR on the TCR CDR3, the HTBI primer set was used together with the Qiagen OneStep RT-PCR kit. Libraries were constructed in a second round of multiplex PCR, after which size selection and purification were carried out. The libraries were sequenced on an Illumina HiSeq2000 using paired-end 100 bp reads. Concerning the study's data processing: SOAPnuke was used to process the raw data, with reads discarded if the reads contained adapters or uncalled bases, had a mean Phred below 15, or lacked an exact constant-primer or identifier match. High-quality paired reads were merged using COPE v1.2.5, and each unique nucleotide sequence was defined as a clonotype. Clonotypes were aligned to IMGT TRBV, TRBD and TRBJ reference segments using MiTCR v1.1. Only V-J combinations with frequency above 0.0001, covering about 99% of repertoires, were analysed. The TCS score was defined as F50 (clonal expansion) divided by E x V (chaos), with BLOSUM62-based TCRdist calculated between CDR3 peptides within each V-J. Welch's t-statistics and random forest reduced 514 V-J features to roughly 13, which were used in a naive Bayes classifier (R e1071). TCRdb applied fastp at Q25 and MiXCR to the public reads, then kept only in-frame beta chains. When rows share a CDR3 protein, they turn into one entry using the most common DNA and genes. The V and J calls and clone size are TCRdb's, not the authors'. The sample includes around 300,000 distinct CDR3 sequences, with approximately 16% observed a single time. The leading ten clones occupy 30% to 35% of the sample.

V is cut by 2 bases and J by 1 base, and the space between the germline ends is 11 bases. From cysteine to phenylalanine, the CDR3 is 16 amino acids long. The entry retains the CDR3 DNA only, 48 bases that are in frame from base 1. CDR1 and CDR2 are read off the germline V gene (reference sequence) as LNHDA and SQIVND. Hyperthyroidism patients were newly diagnosed, had a disease duration of under 2 months, and were aged 18 to 65 years. The study excluded patients with uncontrolled infections, other autoimmune diseases, pregnancy or lactation. Clinical symptoms, serum thyroxine and TRAb, thyroid ultrasound, and orbital computed tomography formed the basis for the diagnoses. Blood from progressor patients was drawn when they were first diagnosed with hyperthyroidism, before any ophthalmopathy symptoms appeared. Ficoll-Paque density gradient centrifugation was used to isolate PBMCs from around 10 ml of fresh peripheral blood. Progressor patients were first diagnosed with Graves' hyperthyroidism and then developed ophthalmopathy during follow-up. Total RNA was extracted using Trizol reagent, and RNA quality was assessed on an Agilent 2100 Bioanalyzer.

Overall study outcomes, separate from this receptor: A model built on a 13 V-J signature distinguished ophthalmopathy from stable hyperthyroidism, reaching 85% to 90% sensitivity and about 81% specificity in cross-validation and 80%/75% in testing. Sample size was not statistically predetermined, and investigators were not blinded to group allocation. Most expanded thyroid clonotypes (frequency above 0.001) were also detected in blood, suggesting blood repertoires may reflect thyroid immune responses. In validation, the model predicted progression to ophthalmopathy with over 65% sensitivity and 72% to 85% specificity, a median of about six months before onset.

Concerning this clonotype itself: The clone's antigen remains unknown. Base-call qualities are not available, and no considerably larger clone is one nucleotide away.

The rearranged segments are TRBV19 and TRBJ2-2; the D gene is not confidently resolved. The sample was blood. The origin of this receptor is a woman between 50 and 59 years old with Graves' hyperthyroidism that later progressed to Graves' ophthalmopathy. The sequenced DNA is TGTGCCAGTAGTATAAAGGTCTACCTGAACACCGGGGAGCTGTTTTTT. Translated, this is CASSIKVYLNTGELFF.